The clone carrying this T cell receptor (beta chain) was detected many times. The sample is drawn from a study of control samples from healthy donors and cancer patients. Here immunoSEQ multiplex PCR was the method, and the copy in TCRdb shows in-frame clones only, minus some. Among around 250,000 clones listed, about four fifths were seen once. The clonotype comes from a woman aged 60-70 years with lung cancer. The source material was PBMCs.

The CDR3 region is CASSLVRGGTDTQYF. The DNA for the CDR3 is TGTGCCAGCAGCTTAGTCAGGGGTGGCACAGATACGCAGTATTTT. V gene TRBV7-9 combines with J gene TRBJ2-3; the D gene is possibly TRBD1 (6 bases). The CDR3 is made up of 15 amino acids. The germline gives CDR1 SEHNR, CDR2 FQNEAQ (reference sequence). Trimming took off 1 base at V and 1 base at J, with 9 bases between the two ends.